This T cell receptor (beta chain) appears in the sequencing data of a study of CD8+CD57+ T cells in acquired aplastic anemia (dated by TCRdb to about 2018). About the full investigation: On average, sorted CD4+ and CD8+ cells yielded around 3.4 ug of extracted DNA, with a range of about 0.18 to 27.4 ug. An average of approximately 10 million reads for CD4+ cells and roughly 12 million reads for CD8+ cells was obtained from healthy donor samples. Findings and caveats that apply to the study as a whole: Patients and healthy controls showed no significant difference in CD8+ Simpson's diversity (P=0.060). Although 25 to 30 CD8+ CDR3 sequences were shared by patients and controls, these sequences appeared highly expressed in patients and within the immunodominant clones of patients.

The study deep-sequenced TCR repertoires of sorted CD4+ and CD8+ blood T cells from severe aplastic anemia patients and healthy subjects. Ficoll-Paque density gradient centrifugation was used to isolate peripheral blood mononuclear cells. Before DNA extraction, CD4+ and CD8+ T cells were sorted with FACS or magnetic beads. At the junction V is shortened by 9 bases and J by 6 bases, with 15 bases in between. The CDR3, cysteine through phenylalanine, is 13 amino acids long. Only the CDR3 DNA is retained, 39 bases long and in frame from the first base. As encoded in the germline V gene, CDR1 is SGHTA while CDR2 is FQGNSA. Comment on this clonotype: Its antigen has not been determined. Base qualities are not provided; no much larger clone lies one nucleotide away.

Genomic DNA served as template for TCR beta VDJ combination and CDR3 sequence profiling. An Illumina HiSeq 2000 was the platform used for TCR repertoire sequencing. In the authors' own workflow: TRBV/TRBJ rearrangement plots, CDR3 size and DJ length profiles, and Simpson's diversity index were used to evaluate the repertoires. The most abundant DNA sequence in the deep sequencing data was taken as the immunodominant clone. CDR3 amino acid sequences were checked for sharing across subjects and were also compared against the VDJdb database and published repertoires. The public reads were quality trimmed at Q25 with fastp and then assembled into clones with MiXCR by TCRdb, keeping productive beta chains. Identical CDR3 proteins give one entry, which carries the most common genes and DNA. These V and J calls rely on TCRdb rather than the paper's analysis. This sample lists tens of thousands of distinct CDR3 sequences; almost 55% were detected once. Jointly, the top ten make up approximately 8.3% of the sample.

This clonotype was sampled from a human donor in good health, serving as a control. The sample consisted of sorted CD4+, CD8+, or CD8+CD57+ T cells (not recorded which) from PBMCs. The receptor chain draws on TRBV7-2 and TRBJ2-1; the D gene is perhaps TRBD2, on 5 matching bases. The encoded CDR3 is CASSTEEVNEQFF. The DNA sequence is TGTGCCAGTAGTACGGAGGAGGTCAATGAGCAGTTCTTC.